This passage covers 14 T cell receptor beta chains from one sample sequenced in a study of cytomegalovirus exposure and HLA in healthy donors. With 60 Vbeta and 13 Jbeta primers, the PCR was carried out. Sequenced by immunoSEQ multiplex PCR; TCRdb stores in-frame clones only, minus some. Seen here are approximately 97,000 clones, about 81% observed once, and the top ten hold 4.1%. What was sequenced was PBMCs. These TCRs come from a woman aged 40 to 50 in good health and CMV-seropositive.

The chain employs TRBV6-4 and TRBJ2-1; 8 bases line up with TRBD2. Per the germline V gene, CDR1 is MRHNA and CDR2 is SNTAGT. The CDR3 has 14 residues. V lost 5 bases, J lost 13 bases, and 13 bases stayed unmatched. The CDR3 coding sequence is TGTGCCAGCAGTCCAGCGGGAGAGCGAGGGAGCCAGTTCTTC. Residues: CASSPAGERGSQFF.

This chain links TRBV2 with TRBJ2-7; 8 bases line up with TRBD2. This CDR3 contains 14 residues. Germline trimming cut 4 bases from V and 6 bases from J; bases unmatched to any gene: 8. Germline V lookup: CDR1 SNHLY, CDR2 FYNNEI. The DNA for the CDR3 is TGTGCCAGCAGTGTTATCGCGGGAGGCCGCGAGCAGTACTTC. Protein product: CASSVIAGGREQYF.

In this sample, this clone turned up a few times. CDR3 coding DNA: TGTGCCAGCAGTGAAGCCCTAGGGGGCTGGGGTGAAAAACTGTTTTTT. Translating gives CASSEALGGWGEKLFF. The chain combines TRBV6-1 with TRBJ1-4; the match to TRBD1 covers 7 bases. V shed 0 bases and J 7 bases; nucleotides not matched to a gene: 8. CDR3 length equals 16 residues. In germline, CDR1 is MNHNS, CDR2 SASEGT.

V is TRBV5-6 and J is TRBJ1-1, with a tentative D call TRBD1 (5 bases). V lost 0 bases and J 11 bases, leaving 14 bases between the germline ends. The CDR3 runs to 13 residues. CDR1 is SGHDT, CDR2 YYEEEE, per germline. This CDR3 reads CASSLGTRRGAFF. DNA of the CDR3: TGTGCCAGCAGCTTGGGTACCCGTCGGGGGGCTTTCTTT.

This chain links TRBV5-1 with TRBJ2-1, with TRBD1 matching over 10 bases. The germline V gene has CDR1 SGHRS and CDR2 YFSETQ. The CDR3 is made up of 14 amino acids. V lost 7 bases and J lost 7; bases outside the gene matches: 8. The CDR3 is CASVLTGGKNEQFF. The CDR3 DNA follows: TGCGCCAGCGTCTTGACAGGGGGCAAGAATGAGCAGTTCTTC.

The CDR3: CATGGLADTQYF. The CDR3, as DNA: TGTGCCACAGGGGGTTTGGCAGATACGCAGTATTTT. The rearrangement uses TRBV28 and TRBJ2-3; 7 bases agree with TRBD1. The J segment lost 4 bases and the V segment lost 10 bases, leaving 5 bases of the junction unmatched. This CDR3 has 12 amino acids. Germline V CDR1 and CDR2: MDHEN, SYDVKM.

The chain joins TRBV28 to TRBJ2-3; 10 bases match TRBD2. With 4 bases clipped from V and 4 bases from J, the junction kept 2 bases outside the gene matches. The CDR3 covers 14 residues. CDR1 is MDHEN, CDR2 SYDVKM, per germline. The CDR3 bases are TGTGCCAGCAGTTCCCTAGCGGGAGCAGATACGCAGTATTTT. This encodes CASSSLAGADTQYF.

The rearrangement joins TRBV30 to TRBJ2-7, with TRBD1 matching over 10 bases. J was trimmed by 6 bases and V by 1 base; bases with no gene match: 6. The length of the CDR3 is 14 residues. Germline-derived CDR1 and CDR2 are GTSNPN and SVGIG (reference sequence). This CDR3 is CAWSAPGQGCEQYF. Written as DNA, the CDR3 is TGTGCCTGGAGTGCCCCGGGACAGGGGTGCGAGCAGTACTTC.

The chain uses TRBV6-1 and TRBJ1-3; D unresolved. V was clipped by 0 bases and J by 8 bases, with 14 bases between them. This CDR3 comprises 15 residues. Germline CDR1 MNHNS, CDR2 SASEGT. CDR3 in DNA: TGTGCCAGCAGTGAAGCGGTGGGCGTAACGGACACCATATATTTT. Residues: CASSEAVGVTDTIYF.

CDR3: CASRVTGQFYEQYF. The CDR3 nucleotides are TGTGCCAGCAGAGTTACGGGACAGTTCTACGAGCAGTACTTC. The chain employs TRBV6-6 and TRBJ2-7; 7 nucleotides line up with TRBD1. The ends lost 6 bases at V and 3 bases at J; junction bases unmatched: 8. There are 14 residues in the CDR3. CDR1 and CDR2 (germline): MNHNY, SVGAGI (reference sequence).

This chain joins TRBV19 and TRBJ2-7, with D perhaps matching TRBD2 (6 bases). V lost 6 bases and J lost 0, with 18 bases in between. The germline gives CDR1 LNHDA, CDR2 SQIVND (reference sequence). CDR3 length equals 16 residues. In DNA, the CDR3 is TGTGCCAGTAGGAGTGAGCGCGGACTACTCTCCTACGAGCAGTACTTC. It encodes CASRSERGLLSYEQYF.

The rearrangement uses TRBV19 and TRBJ2-4; 9 bases fit TRBD1. The CDR3 covers 12 residues. Looked up from germline, CDR1 is LNHDA and CDR2 is SQIVND (reference sequence). V trimming: 8 bases; J trimming: 9 bases; junction bases outside the gene matches: 5. The CDR3 region is CASGPDRGIQYF. The CDR3 bases are TGTGCCAGTGGCCCGGACAGGGGCATTCAGTACTTC.

The chain combines TRBV15 with TRBJ2-1, with D perhaps TRBD1 (6 bases). The V gene lost 0 bases and the J gene lost 0 bases, with 21 bases spanning the gap. Germline lookup yields CDR1 LNHNV and CDR2 YYDKDF (reference sequence). The CDR3 totals 20 residues. The CDR3 spells CATSRDFWDTPLGSYNEQFF. As DNA, the CDR3 is TGTGCCACCAGCAGAGATTTTTGGGACACCCCATTAGGCTCCTACAATGAGCAGTTCTTC.

This rearrangement joins TRBV5-4 to TRBJ1-1; a weak D match, TRBD1 (6 bases). The V end was cut by 4 bases, the J end by 4 bases, with 17 bases between. The CDR3 covers 15 residues. Germline loops: CDR1 SGHNT, CDR2 YYREEE (reference sequence). The CDR3 nucleotides are TGTGCCAGCAGCCCGCTAGGGGGTTCTAGCACTGAAGCTTTCTTT. It encodes CASSPLGGSSTEAFF. The full variable domain, with the rest looked up from reference TRBV5-4 and TRBJ1-1, is ETGVTQSPTHLIKTRGQQVTLRCSSQSGHNTVSWYQQALGQGPQFIFQYYREEENGRGNFPPRFSGLQFPNYSSELNVNALELDDSALYLCASSPLGGSSTEAFFGQGTRLTVV.